This is a list of T cell receptor beta chains from one sample in a study of blood T cell repertoires in COVID-19. Generated by immunoSEQ multiplex PCR, the TCRdb table keeps only in-frame clones and is missing some. The repertoire holds roughly 160,000 clones, with around 85% as singletons. Sequencing was performed on peripheral blood. The receptor set was obtained from a woman over 75 with COVID-19, enrolled during active disease. Each CDR3 is given with its conserved first and last residue. D genes are given only for firm matches. Clone size is shown for a subset of rows, as once, few, many or a class of expanded clone.

cdr3_aa: CASSFRFRAFF
cdr3_nt: TGTGCCAGCAGTTTCCGTTTCCGAGCTTTCTTT
d_call: .
v_call: TRBV28
j_call: TRBJ1-1
clone_size: .

cdr3_aa: CASSLSSGGFGTQYF
cdr3_nt: TGCGCCAGCAGCTTATCGAGCGGGGGTTTCGGGACCCAGTACTTC
d_call: TRBD2
v_call: TRBV5-1
j_call: TRBJ2-5
clone_size: .

cdr3_aa: CASSFRSPDTQYF
cdr3_nt: TGTGCCAGCAGCTTCAGATCTCCAGATACGCAGTATTTT
d_call: .
v_call: TRBV11-1
j_call: TRBJ2-3
clone_size: once

cdr3_aa: CASSVGGQTNYGYTF
cdr3_nt: TGTGCCAGCAGCGTAGGGGGACAGACTAACTATGGCTACACCTTC
d_call: TRBD1
v_call: TRBV9
j_call: TRBJ1-2
clone_size: .

cdr3_aa: CASSATGTSGRYEQYF
cdr3_nt: TGTGCCAGCAGTGCCACCGGGACTAGCGGGAGGTACGAGCAGTACTTC
d_call: TRBD2
v_call: TRBV6-2/TRBV6-3
j_call: TRBJ2-7
clone_size: .

cdr3_aa: CASSLDFGGPGANVLTF
cdr3_nt: TGCGCCAGCAGCTTGGATTTCGGAGGGCCTGGGGCCAACGTCCTGACTTTC
d_call: .
v_call: TRBV5-1
j_call: TRBJ2-6
clone_size: .

cdr3_aa: CASSTNWDRWGIQYF
cdr3_nt: TGTGCCAGCAGCACGAATTGGGACAGGTGGGGCATTCAGTACTTC
d_call: TRBD1
v_call: TRBV9
j_call: TRBJ2-4
clone_size: once

cdr3_aa: CATSRQGTRGAFF
cdr3_nt: TGTGCCACCAGCCGACAGGGGACCCGTGGAGCTTTCTTT
d_call: TRBD1
v_call: TRBV15
j_call: TRBJ1-1
clone_size: .

cdr3_aa: CATSDSKSGYGYTF
cdr3_nt: TGTGCCACCAGTGATTCAAAATCAGGGTATGGCTACACCTTC
d_call: .
v_call: TRBV24-1
j_call: TRBJ1-2
clone_size: .

cdr3_aa: CASTLGGGQDYGYTF
cdr3_nt: TGTGCCAGCACATTGGGGGGGGGACAAGACTATGGCTACACCTTC
d_call: .
v_call: TRBV5-4
j_call: TRBJ1-2
clone_size: .

cdr3_aa: CASGNRGGAYEQFF
cdr3_nt: TGTGCCAGCGGAAACAGAGGGGGGGCTTATGAGCAGTTCTTC
d_call: .
v_call: TRBV7-9
j_call: TRBJ2-1
clone_size: .

cdr3_aa: CSVLGQAYEQYF
cdr3_nt: TGCAGCGTTTTAGGCCAGGCCTACGAGCAGTACTTC
d_call: .
v_call: TRBV29-1
j_call: TRBJ2-7
clone_size: .

cdr3_aa: CSVEEYGYEQYF
cdr3_nt: TGCAGCGTTGAAGAGTACGGTTACGAGCAGTACTTC
d_call: .
v_call: TRBV29-1
j_call: TRBJ2-7
clone_size: .

cdr3_aa: CASSQQTGASGNTIYF
cdr3_nt: TGTGCCAGTAGTCAACAGACGGGAGCCTCTGGAAACACCATATATTTT
d_call: .
v_call: TRBV19
j_call: TRBJ1-3
clone_size: .

cdr3_aa: CASNTEGAHEQYF
cdr3_nt: TGTGCCAGCAATACAGAAGGGGCCCACGAGCAGTACTTC
d_call: .
v_call: TRBV2
j_call: TRBJ2-7
clone_size: .

cdr3_aa: CASSSPRQGAKEKLFF
cdr3_nt: TGTGCCAGCAGCTCCCCGCGACAGGGGGCTAAGGAAAAACTGTTTTTT
d_call: TRBD1
v_call: TRBV7-2
j_call: TRBJ1-4
clone_size: few

cdr3_aa: CSVGGIVSHEQYF
cdr3_nt: TGCAGCGTAGGGGGCATAGTTTCCCACGAGCAGTACTTC
d_call: TRBD1
v_call: TRBV29-1
j_call: TRBJ2-7
clone_size: .

cdr3_aa: CASSTVPGQRTDTQYF
cdr3_nt: TGTGCCAGTAGTACTGTCCCGGGACAGAGGACAGATACGCAGTATTTT
d_call: TRBD1
v_call: TRBV19
j_call: TRBJ2-3
clone_size: .

cdr3_aa: CASRSDRVAFF
cdr3_nt: TGTGCCAGCAGATCCGACAGGGTGGCTTTCTTT
d_call: TRBD1
v_call: TRBV12-3/TRBV12-4
j_call: TRBJ1-1
clone_size: .

cdr3_aa: CASSEVNSYEQYF
cdr3_nt: TGTGCCAGTAGTGAGGTAAACTCCTACGAGCAGTACTTC
d_call: .
v_call: TRBV19
j_call: TRBJ2-7
clone_size: once

cdr3_aa: CASSEGRDEQYF
cdr3_nt: TGTGCCAGCAGTGAAGGCCGGGACGAGCAGTACTTC
d_call: .
v_call: TRBV6-1
j_call: TRBJ2-7
clone_size: few

cdr3_aa: CASSVRSRTEISGNTIYF
cdr3_nt: TGTGCCAGTAGTGTGAGATCACGGACAGAAATCTCTGGAAACACCATATATTTT
d_call: .
v_call: TRBV19
j_call: TRBJ1-3
clone_size: once

cdr3_aa: CASSYSPFARDQPQHF
cdr3_nt: TGTGCCAGCAGTTACTCGCCATTCGCGAGGGATCAGCCCCAGCATTTT
d_call: .
v_call: TRBV6-5
j_call: TRBJ1-5
clone_size: .

cdr3_aa: CASSGGGTSGANVLTF
cdr3_nt: TGCGCCAGCAGCGGCGGGGGGACATCTGGGGCCAACGTCCTGACTTTC
d_call: TRBD2
v_call: TRBV5-1
j_call: TRBJ2-6
clone_size: once

cdr3_aa: CSVGTANYGYTF
cdr3_nt: TGCAGCGTTGGGACAGCTAACTATGGCTACACCTTC
d_call: .
v_call: TRBV29-1
j_call: TRBJ1-2
clone_size: .

cdr3_aa: CASSLQGYSTEAFF
cdr3_nt: TGCGCCAGCAGCTTGCAGGGGTACAGCACTGAAGCTTTCTTT
d_call: .
v_call: TRBV5-1
j_call: TRBJ1-1
clone_size: .

cdr3_aa: CASTTTRSEEETQYF
cdr3_nt: TGTGCCAGCACCACGACTCGATCCGAGGAAGAGACCCAGTACTTC
d_call: .
v_call: TRBV6-5
j_call: TRBJ2-5
clone_size: .

cdr3_aa: CASSVLRAVNEQFF
cdr3_nt: TGTGCCAGCAGCGTCTTGAGGGCCGTAAATGAGCAGTTCTTC
d_call: .
v_call: TRBV27
j_call: TRBJ2-1
clone_size: .

cdr3_aa: CASSIPGQGKNTEAFF
cdr3_nt: TGTGCCAGCAGCATCCCTGGACAGGGGAAAAACACTGAAGCTTTCTTT
d_call: TRBD1
v_call: TRBV7-9
j_call: TRBJ1-1
clone_size: once

cdr3_aa: CAISDTSGGLAETASYNEQFF
cdr3_nt: TGTGCCATCAGTGATACCTCGGGGGGGCTAGCGGAGACGGCGAGTTACAATGAGCAGTTCTTC
d_call: TRBD2
v_call: TRBV10-3
j_call: TRBJ2-1
clone_size: .

cdr3_aa: CASSVAYPNTGGGYTF
cdr3_nt: TGTGCCAGCAGCGTAGCATACCCTAACACAGGTGGCGGCTACACCTTC
d_call: .
v_call: TRBV9
j_call: TRBJ1-2
clone_size: few

cdr3_aa: CASSRRTGNEQYF
cdr3_nt: TGTGCCAGCAGCCGCAGAACAGGGAACGAGCAGTACTTC
d_call: .
v_call: TRBV4-2
j_call: TRBJ2-7
clone_size: .

cdr3_aa: CASSGPNRDGYTF
cdr3_nt: TGTGCCAGCAGTGGCCCTAACAGGGATGGCTACACCTTC
d_call: .
v_call: TRBV12-3/TRBV12-4
j_call: TRBJ1-2
clone_size: .

cdr3_aa: CASSLTGDEKLFF
cdr3_nt: TGTGCCAGCAGTTTAACAGGGGATGAAAAACTGTTTTTT
d_call: TRBD1
v_call: TRBV12-3/TRBV12-4
j_call: TRBJ1-4
clone_size: .

cdr3_aa: CASSLGALLAGGPNEQFF
cdr3_nt: TGCGCCAGCAGCTTGGGGGCCCTGCTAGCGGGAGGGCCCAATGAGCAGTTCTTC
d_call: TRBD2
v_call: TRBV5-1
j_call: TRBJ2-1
clone_size: .

cdr3_aa: CASSLGAGGNNEQFF
cdr3_nt: TGTGCCAGCAGCCTCGGAGCGGGGGGGAACAATGAGCAGTTCTTC
d_call: TRBD2
v_call: TRBV2
j_call: TRBJ2-1
clone_size: .

cdr3_aa: CASTAGLAGGAYEQYF
cdr3_nt: TGTGCCAGCACCGCGGGACTAGCGGGAGGGGCCTACGAGCAGTACTTC
d_call: TRBD2
v_call: TRBV3-1/TRBV3-2
j_call: TRBJ2-7
clone_size: .

cdr3_aa: CASRVGLPSPLHF
cdr3_nt: TGTGCCAGCAGGGTGGGCCTACCTTCACCCCTCCACTTT
d_call: .
v_call: TRBV28
j_call: TRBJ1-6
clone_size: .

cdr3_aa: CTSSWGGGAASSYEQYF
cdr3_nt: .
d_call: .
v_call: TRBV1
j_call: TRBJ2-7
clone_size: .

cdr3_aa: CSVEVQRNYGYTF
cdr3_nt: TGCAGCGTTGAGGTTCAGAGGAACTATGGCTACACCTTC
d_call: .
v_call: TRBV29-1
j_call: TRBJ1-2
clone_size: .

cdr3_aa: CASSSWTANYGYTF
cdr3_nt: TGTGCCAGCAGCTCGTGGACAGCTAACTATGGCTACACCTTC
d_call: .
v_call: TRBV12-1
j_call: TRBJ1-2
clone_size: .

cdr3_aa: CASSDQGAKYEQYF
cdr3_nt: TGTGCCAGCAGTGATCAGGGGGCGAAGTACGAGCAGTACTTC
d_call: TRBD1
v_call: TRBV2
j_call: TRBJ2-7
clone_size: .

cdr3_aa: CASSPESYYNEQFF
cdr3_nt: TGTGCCAGCAGCCCTGAGTCCTACTACAATGAGCAGTTCTTC
d_call: .
v_call: TRBV7-2
j_call: TRBJ2-1
clone_size: .

cdr3_aa: CASSYGQATNEKLFF
cdr3_nt: TGTGCCAGCAGTTATGGGCAGGCAACTAATGAAAAACTGTTTTTT
d_call: .
v_call: TRBV6-6
j_call: TRBJ1-4
clone_size: .

cdr3_aa: CASSPGRSSYNSPLHF
cdr3_nt: TGTGCCAGCTCACCAGGGAGAAGCTCCTATAATTCACCCCTCCACTTT
d_call: .
v_call: TRBV18
j_call: TRBJ1-6
clone_size: once

cdr3_aa: CASHQSGRAYNEQFF
cdr3_nt: TGTGCCAGCCACCAAAGCGGGAGAGCCTACAATGAGCAGTTCTTC
d_call: TRBD2
v_call: TRBV19
j_call: TRBJ2-1
clone_size: .

cdr3_aa: CASNRGLNTEAFF
cdr3_nt: TGTGCCAGCAATAGGGGGCTGAACACTGAAGCTTTCTTT
d_call: TRBD1
v_call: TRBV2
j_call: TRBJ1-1
clone_size: .

cdr3_aa: CSARTGGRAEAFF
cdr3_nt: TGCAGCGCTAGAACAGGGGGCCGGGCTGAAGCTTTCTTT
d_call: TRBD1
v_call: TRBV29-1
j_call: TRBJ1-1
clone_size: once

cdr3_aa: CASISRDRGRYGYTF
cdr3_nt: TGTGCCAGCATTTCACGGGACAGGGGGCGTTATGGCTACACCTTC
d_call: TRBD1
v_call: TRBV6-6
j_call: TRBJ1-2
clone_size: .